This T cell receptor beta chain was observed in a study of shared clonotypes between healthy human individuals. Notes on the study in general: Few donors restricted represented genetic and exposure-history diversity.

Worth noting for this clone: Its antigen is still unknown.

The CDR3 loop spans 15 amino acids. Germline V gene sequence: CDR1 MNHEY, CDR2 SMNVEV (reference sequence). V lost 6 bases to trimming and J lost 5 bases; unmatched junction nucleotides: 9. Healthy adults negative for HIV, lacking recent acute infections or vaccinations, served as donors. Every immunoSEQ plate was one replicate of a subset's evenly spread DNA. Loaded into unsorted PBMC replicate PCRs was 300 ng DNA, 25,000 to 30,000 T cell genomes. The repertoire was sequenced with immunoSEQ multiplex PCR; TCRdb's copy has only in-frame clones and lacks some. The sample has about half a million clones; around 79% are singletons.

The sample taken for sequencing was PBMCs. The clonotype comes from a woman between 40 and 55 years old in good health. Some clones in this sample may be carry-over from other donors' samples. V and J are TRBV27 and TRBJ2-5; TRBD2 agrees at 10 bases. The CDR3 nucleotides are TGTGCCAGCAGCGGGACTAGCGAATCGTGGGAGACCCAGTACTTC. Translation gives CASSGTSESWETQYF.